These 30 T cell receptor beta chains share one sample of origin, sequenced in a study of blood T cells in healthy people across ages. For the second PCR, which ran for about 7 to 12 cycles, a sample-barcoded 5' primer and a J-beta primer mix were used. TCRdb fed the 5' RACE reads into MiXCR, producing one record per CDR3 protein. Here the sample spans under 800,000 distinct CDR3 sequences, 21% being singletons. The sequenced material came from blood. Receptors originate from a man between 70 and 80 years old in good health.

V and J are TRBV29-1 and TRBJ2-4; a possible D gene is TRBD1 (6 bases). V lost 6 bases and J lost 0, with 15 bases in between. CDR1 and CDR2 (germline): SQVTM, ANQGSEA. The CDR3 length is 15 residues. CDR3 nucleotides: TGCAGCGTCCTGGACAGTACCCTAGCCAAAAACATTCAGTACTTC. This encodes CSVLDSTLAKNIQYF.

There are many counts of this clonotype. The J gene is TRBJ2-1, the V gene TRBV20-1, with D possibly being TRBD1 or TRBD2 (6 bases each). The CDR3 totals 14 residues. Trimming took 2 bases from V and 8 from J, leaving 16 bases between them. CDR1 is DFQATT and CDR2 is SNEGSKA in the germline V gene (reference sequence). CDR3 DNA sequence: TGCAGTGCTAGATTACCGGAAGGGGGGTATGAGCAGTTCTTC. Translated, it gives CSARLPEGGYEQFF.

The chain uses TRBV20-1 and TRBJ2-5, with no clear D. Judging by the DNA end, TRBJ2-7 fits better; the J call may be wrong. In germline, CDR1 is DFQATT, CDR2 SNEGSKA (reference sequence). The CDR3 contains 13 residues. The CDR3 loop reads CSARPLQDREQYF. The CDR3 bases are TGCAGTGCTAGACCGCTTCAGGATCGCGAGCAGTACTTC.

This clonotype was counted only a few times. The chain carries TRBV4-1 and TRBJ2-5, with 11 bases matching TRBD1. Trimming cost V 2 bases and J 4 bases; bases outside gene matches: 6. Germline assignment: CDR1 MGHRA and CDR2 YSYEKL. The CDR3 is made up of 16 amino acids. The CDR3 is CASSQSAGQGVETQYF. The CDR3 DNA is TGCGCCAGCAGCCAATCCGCGGGACAGGGGGTAGAGACCCAGTACTTC.

V is TRBV4-1 and J is TRBJ2-1; 11 positions agree with TRBD2. CDR3 size: 15 residues. The germline V gene encodes CDR1 MGHRA and CDR2 YSYEKL. Losses at the gene ends were 0 bases for V and 15 bases for J; bases not matched to a gene: 10. The CDR3 loop reads CASSQDLSGRAVPFF. The DNA for the CDR3 is TGCGCCAGCAGCCAAGACCTTAGCGGGAGGGCCGTCCCGTTCTTC.

This sequence joins TRBV20-1 and TRBJ2-7, with D possibly called TRBD1 or TRBD2 (5 bases each). The germline V and J ends were trimmed by 5 bases and 5 bases, with 19 bases remaining between them. Germline V gene data show CDR1 as DFQATT and CDR2 as SNEGSKA (reference sequence). The CDR3 sequence is 14 residues long. CDR3: CSAVRDGRLDEQYF. DNA of the CDR3: TGCAGTGCTGTTCGGGACGGCCGGTTGGACGAGCAGTACTTC.

This sequence joins TRBV29-1 and TRBJ1-3; D might be TRBD1 (6 bases). The germline gives CDR1 SQVTM, CDR2 ANQGSEA. The CDR3 is 13 amino acids. V was pared by 6 bases and J by 0 bases, with 9 bases between. CDR3 bases: TGCAGCGTAGGACAGAACTCTGGAAACACCATATATTTT. Protein product: CSVGQNSGNTIYF.

This sequence joins TRBV6-5 and TRBJ2-5; 7 nucleotides line up with TRBD2. The closer fit of TRBJ2-7 to the DNA end suggests the J call may be wrong. The CDR3 has 15 amino acids. Germline V gene lookup returns CDR1 MNHEY and CDR2 SVGAGI. The CDR3 nucleotides are TGTGCCAGCAGTCCTCAGCGGGACGTAACCTACGAGCAGTACTTC. Its protein is CASSPQRDVTYEQYF.

The J gene is TRBJ2-3, the V gene TRBV7-9; 7 bases are shared with TRBD2. CDR1 and CDR2 from the germline V gene are SEHNR and FQNEAQ (reference sequence). V gave up 4 bases and J gave up 7 bases; unmatched junction bases: 8. This CDR3 comprises 14 residues. CDR3: CASSSMGTTYTQYF. The CDR3 DNA reads as TGTGCCAGCAGCTCGATGGGGACTACCTATACGCAGTATTTT.

This chain joins TRBV20-1 and TRBJ2-1, with a possible D match to TRBD1 (5 bases). The CDR3 has 15 residues. The V end was cut by 6 bases, the J end by 6 bases, with 21 bases between. The V gene's germline CDR1 is DFQATT and CDR2 SNEGSKA (reference sequence). CDR3 nucleotide sequence: TGCAGTGCCAGACAAAATGGGGCGGTACGCAATGAGCAGTTCTTC. Translated: CSARQNGAVRNEQFF.

This clonotype appeared a single time. The rearrangement joins TRBV6-2 or TRBV6-3 to TRBJ2-7; D not resolved. Germline V gives CDR1 MNHEY, CDR2 SVGEGT. This CDR3 has 12 amino acids. V gave up 6 bases and J gave up 3 bases, with 9 bases separating them. In DNA form, the CDR3 reads TGTGCCAGCAGGACCTTAGACTACGAGCAGTACTTC. It encodes CASRTLDYEQYF.

This chain links TRBV5-8 with TRBJ2-3, with D perhaps TRBD2 (5 bases). Trimming removed 4 bases from V and 4 bases from J, with 16 bases in between. The germline V gene has CDR1 SGHTS and CDR2 YDEGEE. CDR3 length: 15 amino acids. The CDR3 DNA reads TGTGCCAGCAGCACAGACGGCGGGCAAGCAGATACGCAGTATTTT. It codes for CASSTDGGQADTQYF.

The chain employs TRBV5-6 and TRBJ2-5; D remains unclear. The end of the DNA aligns better with TRBJ2-1, so the J call may be wrong. The CDR3 covers 13 residues. The germline V gene encodes CDR1 SGHDT and CDR2 YYEEEE. The chain's CDR3 is CASSFRDYNEQFF. In DNA, the CDR3 is TGTGCCAGCAGCTTCCGTGACTACAATGAGCAGTTCTTC.

This clonotype was seen only a few times. The rearrangement joins TRBV14 to TRBJ2-7; maybe TRBD1 (5 bases). The V gene lost 0 bases and the J gene lost 2 bases, with 14 bases spanning the gap. CDR3 length: 16 residues. Per the germline V gene, CDR1 is SGHDN and CDR2 is FVKESK. The CDR3 DNA is TGTGCCAGCAGCCAAGATCTGTCGTACAGGACCTACGAGCAGTACTTC. This sequence encodes CASSQDLSYRTYEQYF. Based on the CDR3 plus reference TRBV14 and TRBJ2-7, the full variable domain is EAGVTQFPSHSVIEKGQTVTLRCDPISGHDNLYWYRRVMGKEIKFLLHFVKESKQDESGMPNNRFLAERTGGTYSTLKVQPAELEDSGVYFCASSQDLSYRTYEQYFGPGTRLTVT.

The chain links TRBV5-1 to TRBJ2-1; TRBD2 matches at 12 bases. V shed 4 bases, J shed 9 bases, and the junction held 14 bases outside the gene matches. CDR1 and CDR2 (germline): SGHRS, YFSETQ. There are 17 residues in the CDR3. For the CDR3, the DNA is TGCGCCAGCAGCCCGGAATCCGGGACTAGCGGGCTTAGTGAGCAGTTCTTC. Protein product: CASSPESGTSGLSEQFF.

The chain has TRBV28 and TRBJ2-5; no reliable D call. V was shortened by 5 bases and J by 5 bases, with 15 bases between the two germline ends. Germline CDR1 and CDR2: MDHEN and SYDVKM. CDR3 size: 14 residues. The CDR3 DNA reads TGTGCCAGCAGTCCCAGGCGTGGCAGGGAGACCCAGTACTTC. It is translated as CASSPRRGRETQYF.

CDR3 coding DNA: TGCAGTGCTAGAGATCAGAATCTAGCGGGATCACTTGTCTACGAGCAGTACTTC. Translating it yields CSARDQNLAGSLVYEQYF. V and J are TRBV20-1 and TRBJ2-7; 9 bases fit TRBD2. The CDR3 sequence is 18 residues long. J gave up 3 bases and V 0 bases, and 15 bases lay outside the gene matches. In germline, CDR1 is DFQATT, CDR2 SNEGSKA (reference sequence).

This clonotype has more than one count but fewer than ten. This CDR3 is CASSPQPPGLAGVTNIQYF. CDR3 coding DNA: TGTGCCAGCAGTCCTCAACCTCCGGGACTAGCGGGAGTAACAAACATTCAGTACTTC. This chain uses TRBV6-2 or TRBV6-3 with TRBJ2-4; 14 nucleotides align to TRBD2. This CDR3 has 19 residues. After removal of 5 bases from V and 6 bases from J, the junction contained 15 bases not matched to a gene. Germline CDR1 is MNHEY and CDR2 is SVGEGT.

CDR3 in amino acids: CASSLPSRRETQYF. As DNA, the CDR3 is TGTGCCAGCAGTTTACCCTCAAGGCGAGAGACCCAGTACTTC. J is TRBJ2-5 and V is TRBV28; D not resolved. Germline values: CDR1 MDHEN, CDR2 SYDVKM. V dropped 2 bases and J dropped 4 bases, with 11 bases sitting between them. This CDR3 region has 14 residues.

This clonotype was observed a handful of times. CDR3 protein: CASSISLWGNQPQHF. The DNA for the CDR3 is TGTGCCAGTAGTATATCCCTGTGGGGCAATCAGCCCCAGCATTTT. The chain joins TRBV19 to TRBJ1-5; D unresolved. The CDR3 has 15 amino acids. Germline assignment: CDR1 LNHDA and CDR2 SQIVND (reference sequence). The V gene lost 2 bases and the J gene lost 2 bases, with 10 bases spanning the gap.

In this sample, this clonotype turned up a few times. The rearrangement links TRBV20-1 to TRBJ2-5; 8 bases match TRBD1. The CDR3 is 13 amino acids. J gave up 5 bases and V 2 bases, and 4 bases lay outside the gene matches. The germline V gene has CDR1 DFQATT and CDR2 SNEGSKA (reference sequence). DNA for the CDR3: TGCAGTGCTAGACTTCCAGGGGGCGAGACCCAGTACTTC. Translating gives CSARLPGGETQYF.

This clonotype has at least ten counts. V and J are TRBV3-1 and TRBJ2-7; perhaps D is TRBD1 or TRBD2 (5 bases each). The V gene's germline CDR1 is LGHDT and CDR2 YNNKEL (reference sequence). The length of the CDR3 is 13 residues. Between the trimmed V and J ends, which lost 0 bases and 2 bases, there was a span of 5 bases. The CDR3 is CASSQEGPYEQYF. CDR3 DNA: TGTGCCAGCAGCCAAGAGGGACCCTACGAGCAGTACTTC.

The table lists this clonotype with a few counts. DNA for the CDR3: TGTGCCATCAGTGCCGGGGGGGACTATGGCTACACCTTC. This encodes CAISAGGDYGYTF. The rearrangement links TRBV10-3 to TRBJ1-2; D may be TRBD1 (5 bases). V lost 4 bases and J lost 3, with 9 bases in between. Germline V lookup: CDR1 ENHRY, CDR2 SYGVKD. This CDR3 spans 13 amino acids.

The rearrangement joins TRBV20-1 to TRBJ2-7, with a weak D call TRBD1 (6 bases). CDR3 length: 13 amino acids. CDR1 is DFQATT and CDR2 is SNEGSKA in the germline V gene (reference sequence). Trimming cost V 5 bases and J 2 bases, with 13 bases left between them. Here the CDR3 reads CSAPGHTTYEQYF. The CDR3 DNA is TGCAGTGCTCCGGGACACACAACCTACGAGCAGTACTTC.

Notes on this clonotype: Its ends do not fully match the called genes, so a read error is possible. The rearrangement joins TRBV9 to TRBJ2-1; D might be TRBD2 (6 bases). Germline-derived CDR1 and CDR2 are SGDLS and YYNGEE. The CDR3 contains 19 residues. Here the CDR3 DNA reads TGTGCCAGCAGCGTAGCTTCCGGGAGTGGTTATAGCTCCTATAATGAGCAGTTCTTC. Amino acids: CASSVASGSGYSSYNEQFF.

In this sample, this clonotype turned up a few times. CDR3 bases: TGTGCCAGCAGAAACGGGGGGGACCAAGAGACCCAGTACTTC. Its translation is CASRNGGDQETQYF. This rearrangement joins TRBV6-1 to TRBJ2-5; TRBD2 aligns across 8 bases. This CDR3 region has 14 residues. Trimming at V came to 6 bases and at J to 0 bases, leaving 3 bases not matched to a gene. From germline, CDR1 is MNHNS and CDR2 SASEGT.

This clonotype was detected only a few times. The chain carries TRBV20-1 and TRBJ1-1; D is possibly TRBD1 (5 bases). The V and J ends lost 2 bases and 5 bases respectively, with 18 bases between them. The CDR3 contains 15 residues. Germline V gene sequence: CDR1 DFQATT, CDR2 SNEGSKA (reference sequence). This CDR3 is CSARRSQGPGTEAFF. Here the CDR3 DNA reads TGCAGTGCTAGAAGATCGCAGGGCCCCGGGACTGAAGCTTTCTTT.

J is TRBJ1-5 and V is TRBV2; 12 bases fit TRBD1. Trimming took 7 bases from V and 7 from J; bases not matched to a gene: 8. The CDR3 runs 15 residues. Germline CDR1 and CDR2: SNHLY and FYNNEI. CDR3 region: CASKGQGAAKQPQHF. CDR3 nucleotides: TGTGCCAGCAAGGGACAGGGGGCTGCGAAACAGCCCCAGCATTTT. The whole variable domain, remainder taken from reference TRBV2 and TRBJ1-5, is EPEVTQTPSHQVTQMGQEVILRCVPISNHLYFYWYRQILGQKVEFLVSFYNNEISEKSEIFDDQFSVERPDGSNFTLKIRSTKLEDSAMYFCASKGQGAAKQPQHFGDGTRLSIL.

The rearrangement joins TRBV18 to TRBJ1-4; D is unclear. V was trimmed by 2 bases and J by 6 bases, leaving 13 bases between them. The CDR3 loop spans 15 amino acids. In germline, CDR1 is KGHSH, CDR2 LQKENI. The CDR3 protein is CASSPGPDMDEKLFF. DNA for the CDR3: TGTGCCAGCTCACCAGGGCCTGACATGGATGAAAAACTGTTTTTT.

This clonotype was observed a handful of times. The chain has TRBV5-4 and TRBJ2-1; 9 bases are shared with TRBD1. V was pared by 3 bases and J by 5 bases, with 9 bases of the junction left unmatched. Per germline, CDR1 SGHNT and CDR2 YYREEE (reference sequence). This CDR3 has 16 amino acids. Here the CDR3 reads CASSYSPGQGDNEQFF. CDR3 nucleotides: TGTGCCAGCAGCTACTCCCCGGGACAGGGAGACAATGAGCAGTTCTTC.